This TCR beta chain was identified during a study of T cells in Graves' hyperthyroidism and ophthalmopathy. On the study more broadly: Peripheral blood was obtained at initial diagnosis, preceding any treatment. Study conclusions and caveats: Most clonotypes expanded in the thyroid (above 0.001) were also present in blood.

Using RNA transcripts as the source, TCR beta CDR3 regions were amplified. The TCR CDR3 was amplified in a first-round RT-PCR using the HTBI primer set. A single record per CDR3 protein comes from TCRdb applying MiXCR to the multiplex PCR reads. The repertoire holds hundreds of thousands of distinct CDR3 sequences, with roughly a sixth as singletons. For Graves' hyperthyroidism to be stable, ophthalmopathy could not progress within 18 months. Newly diagnosed hyperthyroidism, duration under 2 months, in patients aged 18 to 65. The sample holds a few counts of this clonotype. The antigen is not known. CDR3 length: 18 amino acids. V was clipped by 3 bases and J by 4 bases; unmatched bases: 10. The germline gives CDR1 KGHDR, CDR2 SFDVKD.

The sequencing input was blood. The sequence was obtained from a woman in her late teens or twenties with Graves' hyperthyroidism. The rearrangement uses TRBV24-1 and TRBJ2-2, with 10 bases that match TRBD2. CDR3 region: CATSDLPGLAIGTGELFF. The CDR3 DNA follows: TGTGCCACCAGTGATCTCCCGGGACTAGCGATCGGCACCGGGGAGCTGTTTTTT.